The 5 T cell receptor beta chains below come from one sample, sequenced in a study of beta chain features in type 1 diabetes (dated by TCRdb to between 2017 and 2018). No antigen has been identified for these receptors. Receptor libraries were prepared by the immunoSEQ multiplex PCR assay. The High Capacity cDNA Reverse Transcription Kit was used to reverse transcribe all of the isolated RNA, meaning that expressed TCRB transcripts were what got sequenced. TCRdb provides this immuneACCESS table in a form limited to in-frame rearrangements. Some clones are lacking; in checked studies, under half of them reflect an unresolved V gene, and why the rest are absent is not known. For this sample the table gives 250,000 to 300,000 clones, of which approximately 24% were detected only once. The top ten clones comprise about 0.012% of the sample. Study-wide findings and limitations: Type 1 diabetes patients showed a moderate but significant shortening of TCRB CDR3 length in all four CD4+ subsets.

Sequenced material: naive CD4+ T cells from blood. The cell subset or site label on this specimen signifies: true naive CD4+ T cells. Receptors were obtained from a woman aged 25 to 39 with type 1 diabetes.

J is TRBJ2-3 and V is TRBV29-1; tentative D call: TRBD1 (6 bases). V was cut by 4 bases and J by 2 bases, with 7 bases left in between. This CDR3 is 12 amino acids long. The germline V gene encodes CDR1 SQVTM and CDR2 ANQGSEA. The DNA of the CDR3 is TGCAGCGTTGCAGGGGACACAGATACGCAGTATTTT. Its protein is CSVAGDTDTQYF.

This clone has only a few counts. The V gene is TRBV27, the J gene TRBJ2-1, with D perhaps TRBD2 (6 bases). Trimming shortened V by 5 bases and J by 3 bases, and 14 bases separated the two germline ends. The CDR3 totals 15 residues. The V gene's germline CDR1 is MNHEY and CDR2 SMNVEV (reference sequence). CDR3 protein: CASSEEAGYYNEQFF. The CDR3 DNA sequence: TGTGCCAGCAGTGAGGAAGCGGGCTACTACAATGAGCAGTTCTTC.

J is TRBJ1-2 and V is TRBV28; D call uncertain. The germline gives CDR1 MDHEN, CDR2 SYDVKM. This CDR3 region has 11 residues. V gave up 10 bases and J gave up 4 bases, with 10 bases separating them. The CDR3 loop is CATYSLYGYTF. For the CDR3, the DNA is TGTGCCACTTATTCTCTCTATGGCTACACCTTC.

The chain has TRBV29-1 and TRBJ2-7; TRBD2 aligns across 10 bases. With V trimmed by 4 bases and J by 4 bases, 7 bases remained unmatched. Germline CDR1 reads SQVTM; CDR2 reads ANQGSEA. The CDR3 is 14 amino acids. CDR3 nucleotides: TGCAGCGTTGGGGCTAGCGGGAGTGGTTACGAGCAGTACTTC. Encoded protein: CSVGASGSGYEQYF.

This clone was counted a few times. V is TRBV7-9 and J is TRBJ1-1, with 8 bases identical to TRBD1. This CDR3 is 16 amino acids long. The junction had 4 bases not matched to a gene; V was cut back by 1 base and J by 0 bases. CDR1 and CDR2 (germline): SEHNR, FQNEAQ (reference sequence). The DNA for the CDR3 is TGTGCCAGCAGCTTAGGGGCAGGGGGCTTGAACACTGAAGCTTTCTTT. As protein: CASSLGAGGLNTEAFF.